The T cell receptor beta chain under discussion was sequenced for a study of identical twins. The study, taken as a whole, reports: In zero-insertion analyses, partial confounding could arise from invariant MAIT and iNKT cells.

TCRdb reprocessed the 5' RACE reads with MiXCR, giving one entry per CDR3 protein. This sample has 600,000 to 700,000 distinct CDR3 sequences, with 20% to 25% found just once. This CDR3 region has 13 residues. V was pared by 5 bases and J by 4 bases, with 12 bases between. CDR1 is SSHAT and CDR2 is FNYEAQ in the germline V gene (reference sequence). This clonotype has more than one count but fewer than ten. Its antigen is currently unknown. The same specimen was also included in a second study, on T cells expressing NK-cell markers. Turning to that study: Sequencing covered eight donors, seven HCMV-seropositive and one seronegative. Questions lingered over whether expanded NKG2C+ T cell clones were HCMV-specific.

The receptor's source is a woman between 18 and 30 years old in good health. The sample taken for sequencing was PBMCs. The genes are TRBV7-7 and TRBJ2-7; possibly TRBD1 or TRBD2 for D (5 bases each). The chain's CDR3 is CASSARGGYEQYF. The CDR3 DNA follows: TGTGCCAGCAGCGCACGGGGCGGATACGAGCAGTACTTC.